These 31 T cell receptor beta chains were all obtained from the same sample, sequenced in a study of PD-L1 blockade in urothelial cancer. As for time point: pretreatment peripheral blood. Assay used: immunoSEQ multiplex PCR; TCRdb lists only in-frame clones, some missing. The sample has about 56,000 clones, about 85% seen once; the top ten hold roughly 14%. Sample: PBMCs, taken around atezolizumab (anti-PD-L1) treatment. These receptors came from a man aged 70-80 years with urothelial cancer.

V gene TRBV5-1 combines with J gene TRBJ1-1; TRBD1 matches at 7 bases. J was trimmed by 3 bases and V by 4 bases; bases with no gene match: 12. From germline, CDR1 is SGHRS and CDR2 YFSETQ. The CDR3 loop spans 16 amino acids. For the CDR3, the DNA is TGCGCCAGCAGCCCCGATACAGGGGTGCTGGACACTGAAGCTTTCTTT. Protein: CASSPDTGVLDTEAFF.

The chain uses TRBV5-1 and TRBJ2-1; 7 nucleotides match TRBD1. Germline CDR1 is SGHRS and CDR2 is YFSETQ. This CDR3 has 15 residues. V trimming: 4 bases; J trimming: 7 bases; junction bases outside the gene matches: 11. DNA for the CDR3: TGCGCCAGCAGCCCCCGTTTTAGGGGGCGGAATGAGCAGTTCTTC. Translating it yields CASSPRFRGRNEQFF. Full variable domain (outside the CDR3, taken from reference TRBV5-1 and TRBJ2-1): KAGVTQTPRYLIKTRGQQVTLSCSPISGHRSVSWYQQTPGQGLQFLFEYFSETQRNKGNFPGRFSGRQFSNSRSEMNVSTLELGDSALYLCASSPRFRGRNEQFFGPGTRLTVL.

The gene calls are TRBV5-4 and TRBJ1-5; 8 nucleotides line up with TRBD1. The length of the CDR3 is 14 residues. With V trimmed by 4 bases and J by 2 bases, 2 bases remained unmatched. CDR1 SGHNT and CDR2 YYREEE come from the germline V gene (reference sequence). As DNA, the CDR3 is TGTGCCAGCAGCGCAGGGGGCGGCAATCAGCCCCAGCATTTT. It is translated as CASSAGGGNQPQHF.

The chain carries TRBV18 and TRBJ2-7; 7 bases fit TRBD1. V lost 3 bases and J lost 2; bases outside the gene matches: 4. Per the germline V gene, CDR1 is KGHSH and CDR2 is LQKENI. This CDR3 spans 14 amino acids. CDR3 nucleotide sequence: TGTGCCAGCTCACCGAATCAGGGGGCCTACGAGCAGTACTTC. This encodes CASSPNQGAYEQYF.

The V and J genes are TRBV7-9 and TRBJ2-4; 9 bases are a match to TRBD1. The CDR3 totals 14 residues. The ends lost 5 bases at V and 7 bases at J; junction bases unmatched: 6. Germline V gene sequence: CDR1 SEHNR, CDR2 FQNEAQ (reference sequence). In nucleotides, the CDR3 is TGTGCCAGCAGCCCCCAAGGACAGGGGAACATTCAGTACTTC. It codes for CASSPQGQGNIQYF.

V is TRBV5-1 and J is TRBJ2-2; D not certain. Trimming stripped 0 bases from V and 5 bases from J, with 14 bases between. CDR1 is SGHRS and CDR2 is YFSETQ in the germline V gene. This CDR3 comprises 16 residues. The chain's CDR3 is CASSLVWQTRTGELFF. As DNA, the CDR3 is TGCGCCAGCAGCTTGGTTTGGCAGACGAGGACCGGGGAGCTGTTTTTT.

This CDR3 reads CASSPPGLAEETQYF. CDR3 coding DNA: TGTGCCAGCTCACCACCGGGACTAGCGGAAGAGACCCAGTACTTC. The chain employs TRBV18 and TRBJ2-5; 11 positions agree with TRBD2. Germline-derived CDR1 and CDR2 are KGHSH and LQKENI. This CDR3 has 15 residues. J gave up 3 bases and V 0 bases, and 0 bases lay outside the gene matches.

This clone appeared a single time. CDR3 sequence: CATSRDGGTEEKLFF. DNA of the CDR3: TGTGCCACCAGCAGAGATGGTGGGACAGAAGAAAAACTGTTTTTT. V and J are TRBV15 and TRBJ1-4, with TRBD1 matching over 7 bases. V shed 0 bases and J 8 bases; nucleotides not matched to a gene: 6. Germline loops: CDR1 LNHNV, CDR2 YYDKDF (reference sequence). CDR3 length: 15 residues.

The chain combines TRBV2 with TRBJ2-6; 8 bases line up with TRBD1. The trim removed 4 bases at V and 0 bases at J, leaving 5 bases unmatched. Germline V gene data show CDR1 as SNHLY and CDR2 as FYNNEI. The length of the CDR3 is 17 residues. The CDR3 spells CASSGGTGPSGANVLTF. The CDR3 nucleotides are TGTGCCAGCAGTGGCGGGACAGGTCCCTCTGGGGCCAACGTCCTGACTTTC.

The chain is built from TRBV18 and TRBJ1-1; 8 bases are shared with TRBD1. Germline CDR1 reads KGHSH; CDR2 reads LQKENI. This CDR3 is built from 18 residues. V shed 2 bases and J 2 bases; nucleotides not matched to a gene: 13. CDR3 DNA: TGTGCCAGCTCACCAAGGCCGGACAGGGTCTGGATAAACACTGAAGCTTTCTTT. Translation: CASSPRPDRVWINTEAFF.

This chain joins TRBV19 and TRBJ1-3; possibly TRBD1 for D (5 bases). Germline CDR1 and CDR2: LNHDA and SQIVND (reference sequence). CDR3 size: 15 residues. V was clipped by 6 bases and J by 0 bases, with 12 bases between them. The CDR3 DNA sequence: TGTGCCAGTAGCACGACAGCTAGCTCTGGAAACACCATATATTTT. This gives the protein CASSTTASSGNTIYF.

This sequence joins TRBV12-5 and TRBJ2-3; 8 bases match TRBD1. V dropped 2 bases and J dropped 14; count of bases not matched to a gene: 18. The length of the CDR3 is 16 residues. The V gene's germline CDR1 is LGHNT and CDR2 FRNRAP. The chain's CDR3 is CASGLLQGENLRYAYF. The CDR3 coding sequence is TGTGCTAGTGGTTTGTTACAGGGGGAAAACCTCAGATACGCGTATTTT.

The chain combines TRBV27 with TRBJ2-2; D perhaps matches TRBD2 (5 bases). The CDR3 length is 14 residues. CDR1 MNHEY and CDR2 SMNVEV come from the germline V gene (reference sequence). V was cut by 5 bases and J by 7 bases, with 14 bases left in between. This CDR3 is CASSPLGMIGELFF. The CDR3 DNA reads TGTGCCAGCAGTCCCCTCGGGATGATCGGGGAGCTGTTTTTT.

The chain combines TRBV10-3 with TRBJ1-3; 11 bases fit TRBD1. The CDR3 is 16 residues long. The germline CDR1 and CDR2 sequences are ENHRY and SYGVKD. V shed 8 bases, J shed 2 bases, and the junction held 8 bases outside the gene matches. The CDR3 nucleotides read TGTGCCATCTCCGGGACAGGGGGTCTTACTGGAAACACCATATATTTT. Encoded protein: CAISGTGGLTGNTIYF.

This chain connects TRBV19 to TRBJ1-5, with a tentative D call TRBD1 (6 bases). The V gene's germline CDR1 is LNHDA and CDR2 SQIVND (reference sequence). V gave up 3 bases and J gave up 6 bases, with 18 bases separating them. The length of the CDR3 is 16 residues. CDR3 in amino acids: CASSINPTGLVQPQHF. CDR3 sequence (DNA): TGTGCCAGTAGTATCAACCCTACAGGGTTGGTTCAGCCCCAGCATTTT.

The chain couples TRBV6-1 to TRBJ1-4; D is ambiguous. The germline V and J ends were trimmed by 4 bases and 0 bases, with 9 bases remaining between them. This CDR3 comprises 15 residues. Germline V lookup: CDR1 MNHNS, CDR2 SASEGT. The DNA for the CDR3 is TGTGCCAGCAGTGGGGCCCTCGCAACTAATGAAAAACTGTTTTTT. Translated: CASSGALATNEKLFF.

The count of this clone is one. The CDR3 sequence is CASSPQTLGGELFF. Here the CDR3 DNA reads TGTGCCAGCAGCCCACAGACACTGGGCGGGGAGCTGTTTTTT. The chain joins TRBV7-3 to TRBJ2-2; the D is unclear. CDR1 SGHTA and CDR2 FQGTGA come from the germline V gene. This CDR3 is built from 14 residues. V gave up 5 bases and J gave up 7 bases, with 14 bases separating them.

This chain uses TRBV18 with TRBJ2-1, with TRBD1 matching over 11 bases. The CDR3 is made up of 17 amino acids. Unmatched junction bases numbered 14, after V lost 5 bases and J lost 8 bases. Germline CDR1 is KGHSH and CDR2 is LQKENI. The CDR3 DNA sequence: TGTGCCAGCTCAATTTCTTCCCGGGACAGGGGGGAAGATGAGCAGTTCTTC. Translating it yields CASSISSRDRGEDEQFF. Supplemented by reference TRBV18 and TRBJ2-1, the full variable domain reads NAGVMQNPRHLVRRRGQEARLRCSPMKGHSHVYWYRQLPEEGLKFMVYLQKENIIDESGMPKERFSAEFPKEGPSILRIQQVVRGDSAAYFCASSISSRDRGEDEQFFGPGTRLTVL.

The chain carries TRBV7-9 and TRBJ1-3; no reliable D call. The CDR3 runs to 12 residues. V dropped 5 bases and J dropped 3 bases, with 5 bases sitting between them. Germline V gene lookup returns CDR1 SEHNR and CDR2 FQNEAQ (reference sequence). The CDR3, as DNA: TGTGCCAGCAGCCAAAATGGAAACACCATATATTTT. Translating gives CASSQNGNTIYF.

The chain recombines TRBV7-9 with TRBJ1-5; D remains ambiguous. V was pared by 1 base and J by 0 bases, with 7 bases between. Germline CDR1 SEHNR, CDR2 FQNEAQ (reference sequence). This CDR3 is built from 15 residues. This CDR3 is CASSLGGISNQPQHF. For the CDR3, the DNA is TGTGCCAGCAGCTTAGGAGGGATTAGCAATCAGCCCCAGCATTTT.

The chain is built from TRBV28 and TRBJ2-5; 10 bases match TRBD2. Germline V gene data show CDR1 as MDHEN and CDR2 as SYDVKM. CDR3 size: 17 residues. Trimming took 0 bases from V and 5 from J; bases not matched to a gene: 9. CDR3 protein: CASSLWASGSTGETQYF. DNA for the CDR3: TGTGCCAGCAGTTTATGGGCTAGCGGGAGTACTGGGGAGACCCAGTACTTC.

The V gene is TRBV18, the J gene TRBJ1-4, with D possibly TRBD1 on 6 matching bases. This CDR3 comprises 19 residues. Trimming pared 1 base from V and 3 bases from J, leaving 21 bases between. Germline CDR1 reads KGHSH; CDR2 reads LQKENI. Here the CDR3 reads CASSPQILTGSLANEKLFF. The CDR3 DNA reads TGTGCCAGCTCACCACAAATACTTACAGGGTCATTGGCTAATGAAAAACTGTTTTTT.

The chain carries TRBV7-9 and TRBJ2-3; possibly TRBD2 for D (5 bases). The ends were cut back, 8 bases at V and 2 bases at J, with 11 bases in the middle. This CDR3 has 13 amino acids. Germline CDR1 reads SEHNR; CDR2 reads FQNEAQ (reference sequence). The CDR3 nucleotides read TGTGCCAGCGGGGTGGGAGACACAGATACGCAGTATTTT. Translation gives CASGVGDTDTQYF.

Only one count was recorded for this clone. V usage is TRBV30 and J usage is TRBJ2-7; possible D gene TRBD2, 7 bases. The ends were cut back, 5 bases at V and 6 bases at J, with 20 bases in the middle. Per germline, CDR1 GTSNPN and CDR2 SVGIG (reference sequence). The CDR3 has 14 amino acids. CDR3 nucleotide sequence: TGTGCCTGGTCCTTTTGGGGGGAGGGGGGCGAGCAGTACTTC. It codes for CAWSFWGEGGEQYF.

This clone came up a few times. The chain couples TRBV4-1 to TRBJ2-2; TRBD2 is a possible D gene (7 bases). Germline CDR1 is MGHRA and CDR2 is YSYEKL. The CDR3 spans 17 residues. Trimming took 2 bases from V and 4 from J, leaving 17 bases between them. CDR3: CASSQLRGGLGTGELFF. DNA of the CDR3: TGCGCCAGCAGCCAACTGAGGGGGGGATTAGGCACCGGGGAGCTGTTTTTT.

Only one count was recorded for this clone. This chain links TRBV11-3 with TRBJ2-7, with 13 bases matching TRBD2. Unmatched junction bases numbered 4, after V lost 4 bases and J lost 4 bases. This CDR3 comprises 15 residues. In germline, CDR1 is SGHNT, CDR2 YENEEA. CDR3 protein: CASSSGLAGEYEQYF. CDR3 nucleotide sequence: TGTGCCAGCAGCTCAGGACTAGCGGGAGAGTACGAGCAGTACTTC.

J is TRBJ2-4 and V is TRBV4-1; D remains unclear. Germline values: CDR1 MGHRA, CDR2 YSYEKL. CDR3 length equals 13 residues. V shed 2 bases and J shed 9 bases, with 11 bases lying between them. The CDR3 sequence: CASSQPDKPIQYF. The CDR3 DNA reads TGCGCCAGCAGCCAACCTGACAAACCCATTCAGTACTTC.

This clone was counted once. The chain couples TRBV5-1 to TRBJ2-2; 7 bases align to TRBD1. This CDR3 spans 14 amino acids. CDR1 and CDR2 from the germline V gene are SGHRS and YFSETQ. Trimming took 6 bases from V and 4 from J; bases not matched to a gene: 6. The CDR3 spells CASTTGAGTGELFF. The CDR3 DNA is TGCGCCAGCACTACAGGGGCGGGCACCGGGGAGCTGTTTTTT. Looking up the rest from reference TRBV5-1 and TRBJ2-2 gives the full variable domain: KAGVTQTPRYLIKTRGQQVTLSCSPISGHRSVSWYQQTPGQGLQFLFEYFSETQRNKGNFPGRFSGRQFSNSRSEMNVSTLELGDSALYLCASTTGAGTGELFFGEGSRLTVL.

This chain uses TRBV7-9 with TRBJ1-1, with 7 bases that match TRBD1. J was trimmed by 8 bases and V by 6 bases; bases with no gene match: 9. The CDR3 is 13 amino acids. Germline CDR1 reads SEHNR; CDR2 reads FQNEAQ (reference sequence). Here the CDR3 reads CASSLQGLGEAFF. CDR3 DNA: TGTGCCAGCAGTTTACAGGGGTTAGGGGAAGCTTTCTTT.

J is TRBJ2-1 and V is TRBV5-4; 9 nucleotides line up with TRBD2. This CDR3 is built from 16 residues. Germline-derived CDR1 and CDR2 are SGHNT and YYREEE (reference sequence). The ends lost 6 bases at V and 6 bases at J; junction bases unmatched: 13. CDR3 residues: CASTNGGLAGTNEQFF. The CDR3, as DNA: TGTGCCAGCACCAATGGGGGGCTAGCGGGAACCAATGAGCAGTTCTTC.

CDR3: CASSPSVAGANTEAFF. The CDR3 coding sequence is TGTGCCAGCAGTCCCTCGGTCGCGGGGGCGAACACTGAAGCTTTCTTT. The chain couples TRBV28 to TRBJ1-1; D perhaps matches TRBD1 (6 bases). The germline V gene encodes CDR1 MDHEN and CDR2 SYDVKM. Trimming removed 5 bases at V and 1 base at J, with 17 bases between. CDR3 length equals 16 residues.